The source of this T cell receptor (beta chain) is a study of CXCR3-negative and CXCR3-positive naive CD8 T cells. The study made its TRB cDNA libraries by 5' RACE, adding UMI labels. TCRdb re-called the 5' RACE reads and gives one entry per CDR3 protein, without DNA. The sample holds about 82,000 distinct CDR3 sequences. The sorter processed each CD8+ T cell subset in triplicate at hundreds of thousands of cells apiece. Identification of naive CD8+ T cells rested on CD45RO-CCR7+CD27+CD95- status. Study-level results: Researchers report CXCR3 expression partially decreased after cryopreservation, with fresh PBMCs used in most assays. Memory cells differed in TRBV-TRBJ usage, but naive CXCR3-negative and CXCR3-positive cells had similar usage.

A remark on this clonotype: Its antigen is not known.

The sequence came from a human donor in good health. Some clones in this sample may be carry-over from other donors' samples. The specimen was naive CXCR3- CD8+ T cells from blood. The subset here: CD45RO-CCR7+CD27+CD95- naive CD8+ T cells lacking CXCR3 (TNR3-).

The CDR3 here is CASSTKTGGIVDTQYF. V usage is TRBV7-8 and J usage is TRBJ2-3; TCRdb indicates TRBD1, and absent DNA this call remains unverified. CDR1 and CDR2 (germline): SGHVS, FQNEAQ. The CDR3 extends over 16 amino acids. Full variable domain (rest looked up from reference TRBV7-8 and TRBJ2-3): GAGVSQSPRYKVAKRGQDVALRCDPISGHVSLFWYQQALGQGPEFLTYFQNEAQLDKSGLPSDRFFAERPEGSVSTLKIQRTQQEDSAVYLCASSTKTGGIVDTQYFGPGTRLTVL.